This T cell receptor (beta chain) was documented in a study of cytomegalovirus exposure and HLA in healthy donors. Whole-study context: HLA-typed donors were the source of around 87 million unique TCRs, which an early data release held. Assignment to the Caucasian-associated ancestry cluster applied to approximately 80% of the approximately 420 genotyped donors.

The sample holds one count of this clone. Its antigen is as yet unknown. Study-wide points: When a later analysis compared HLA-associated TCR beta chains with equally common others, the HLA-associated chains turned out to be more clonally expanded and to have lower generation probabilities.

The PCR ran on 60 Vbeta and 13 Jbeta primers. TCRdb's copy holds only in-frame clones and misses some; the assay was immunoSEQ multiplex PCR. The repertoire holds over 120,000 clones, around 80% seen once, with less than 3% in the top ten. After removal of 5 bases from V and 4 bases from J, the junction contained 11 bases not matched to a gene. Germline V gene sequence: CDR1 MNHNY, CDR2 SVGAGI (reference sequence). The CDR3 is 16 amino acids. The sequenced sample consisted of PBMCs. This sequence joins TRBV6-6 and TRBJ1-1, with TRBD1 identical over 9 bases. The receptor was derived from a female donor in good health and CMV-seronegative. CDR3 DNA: TGTGCCAGCAGTCTACAGGGGGCGTTTTCGGGCACTGAAGCTTTCTTT. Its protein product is CASSLQGAFSGTEAFF.